These T cell receptor beta chains were read from a single sample in a study of human T cells and chemical hapten exposure. TCRdb ran MiXCR on the RACE reads and lists one entry per CDR3 protein. The profile shows approximately 110,000 distinct CDR3 sequences, approximately 11% of them singletons. Sequencing was performed on whole blood, taken in connection with sensitization to the hapten diphenylcyclopropenone (DPC). These receptors were taken from a woman aged 40-49 years with alopecia areata. Some clones in this sample may be carry-over from other donors' samples. Each CDR3 is given with its conserved first and last residue. The order of the fields is V gene, CDR3 protein.

>TRBV6-5
CASSRLEGGNTIYF
>TRBV20-1
CSATGGDSYEQYF
>TRBV5-1
CASSPGQREAFF
>TRBV7-2
CASSREGSGHQPQHF
>TRBV4-3
CASSRDRVPSGANVLTF
>TRBV5-1
CASSAGGSAEAFF
>TRBV3-1
CASSQQTPGPASSYNEQFF
>TRBV28
CASSFPWGPGLAGGISYNEQFF
>TRBV4-2
CASSQDGDSASGEQFF
>TRBV6-4
CASSDSDNNEQFF
>TRBV29-1
CSVGGHGQGVYYGYTF
>TRBV5-6
CASSLPGQGNEKLFF
>TRBV9
CASSVGGPGVVGELFF
>TRBV7-3
CASSLNAGPQETQYF
>TRBV4-2
CASSQKGRTGGAEAFF
>TRBV12-3/TRBV12-4
CASSLFTGGHRELFF
>TRBV15
CATSRQGGTEAFF
>TRBV29-1
CSVPGGPIYEQFF
>TRBV20-1
CSARQDRGLNEQYF
>TRBV10-3
CAISESQEGYEQYF
>TRBV30
CAWNRGATEAFF
>TRBV29-1
CSATGSGANVLTF
>TRBV24-1
CATSDPPGQGNEKLFF
>TRBV6-6
CASNGRVPGLLGTQYF
>TRBV11-2
CASSLTEVRVYGVEQYF
>TRBV3-1
CASSARGDTEAFF
>TRBV6-2/TRBV6-3
CASSEGLASLPETQYF
>TRBV7-9
CASPRLGVGAEAFF
>TRBV7-9
CASTPLAGGYNEQFF
>TRBV2
CASSAWTGYEQYF
>TRBV28
CASSPGGAYNEQFF
>TRBV7-6
CASSPSFGSGELFF
>TRBV27
CASRTSRTTDTQYF
>TRBV7-2
CASSSASNIQYF
>TRBV6-5
CASTPASSYEQYF
>TRBV25-1
CATGPRTYEQYF
>TRBV28
CASSLVAPDTQYF
>TRBV18
CASSTGRAAQETQYF
>TRBV28
CASSSAQAGGKETQYF
>TRBV15
CATSRDPQEETQYF
>TRBV6-5
CASSYKNPGAYEQYF
>TRBV7-2
CASSLAVANLVNQPQHF
>TRBV28
CASSPTPYEQYF
>TRBV14
CASSQDSGAVYNEQFF
>TRBV18
CASSPTGQSSYEQYF
>TRBV9
CASSVVDTGDTQYF
>TRBV7-8
CASTPEWGNTEAFF
>TRBV11-3
CASSPNRDTQYF